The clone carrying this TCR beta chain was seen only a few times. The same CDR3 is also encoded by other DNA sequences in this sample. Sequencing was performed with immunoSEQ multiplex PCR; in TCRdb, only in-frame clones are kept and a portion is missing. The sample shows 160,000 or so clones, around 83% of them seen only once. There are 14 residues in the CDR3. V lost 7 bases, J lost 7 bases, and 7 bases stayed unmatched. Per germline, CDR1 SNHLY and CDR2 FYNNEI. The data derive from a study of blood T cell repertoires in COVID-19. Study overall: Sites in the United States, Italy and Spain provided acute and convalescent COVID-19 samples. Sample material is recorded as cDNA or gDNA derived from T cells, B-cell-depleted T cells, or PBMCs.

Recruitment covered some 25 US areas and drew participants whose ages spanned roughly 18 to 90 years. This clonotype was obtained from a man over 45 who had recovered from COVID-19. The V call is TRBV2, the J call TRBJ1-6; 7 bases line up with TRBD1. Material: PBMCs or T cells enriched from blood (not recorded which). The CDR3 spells CASKYRQGNSPLHF. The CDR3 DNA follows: TGTGCCAGCAAATACCGACAGGGAAATTCACCCCTCCACTTT.